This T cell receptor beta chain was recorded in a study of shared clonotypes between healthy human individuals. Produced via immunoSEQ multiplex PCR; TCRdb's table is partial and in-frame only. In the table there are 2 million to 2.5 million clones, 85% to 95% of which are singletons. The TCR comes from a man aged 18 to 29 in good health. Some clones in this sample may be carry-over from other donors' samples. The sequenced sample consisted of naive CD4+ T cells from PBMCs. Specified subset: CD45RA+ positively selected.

CDR3 amino acids: CASSVEALTDTQYF. CDR3 nucleotides: TGTGCCAGCAGCGTAGAAGCCCTCACAGATACGCAGTATTTT. The chain couples TRBV9 to TRBJ2-3; no definite D call. Germline V gene data show CDR1 as SGDLS and CDR2 as YYNGEE. The CDR3 extends over 14 amino acids. V lost 0 bases to trimming and J lost 2 bases, with 7 bases between them. The variable domain in full, with the rest retrieved from reference TRBV9 and TRBJ2-3, is DSGVTQTPKHLITATGQRVTLRCSPRSGDLSVYWYQQSLDQGLQFLIQYYNGEERAKGNILERFSAQQFPDLHSELNLSSLELGDSALYFCASSVEALTDTQYFGPGTRLTVL.